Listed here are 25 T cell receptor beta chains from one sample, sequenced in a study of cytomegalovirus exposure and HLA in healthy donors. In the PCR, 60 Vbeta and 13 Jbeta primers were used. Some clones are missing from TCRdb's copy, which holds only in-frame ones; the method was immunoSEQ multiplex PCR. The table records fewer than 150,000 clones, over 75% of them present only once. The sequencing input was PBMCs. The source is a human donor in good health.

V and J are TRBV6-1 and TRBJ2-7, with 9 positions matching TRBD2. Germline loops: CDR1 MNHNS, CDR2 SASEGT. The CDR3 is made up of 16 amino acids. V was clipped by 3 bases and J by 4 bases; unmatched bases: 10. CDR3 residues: CASSEGGLARRYEQYF. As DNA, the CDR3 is TGTGCCAGCAGTGAGGGGGGACTAGCTAGACGGTACGAGCAGTACTTC.

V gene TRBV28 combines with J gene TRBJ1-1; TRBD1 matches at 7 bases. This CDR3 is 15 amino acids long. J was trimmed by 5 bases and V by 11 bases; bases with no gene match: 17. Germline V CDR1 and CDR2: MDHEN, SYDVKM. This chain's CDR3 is CAASTSDRVGTEAFF. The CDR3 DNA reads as TGTGCCGCCTCGACATCCGACAGGGTAGGGACTGAAGCTTTCTTT. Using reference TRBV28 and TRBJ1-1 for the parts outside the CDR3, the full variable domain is DVKVTQSSRYLVKRTGEKVFLECVQDMDHENMFWYRQDPGLGLRLIYFSYDVKMKEKGDIPEGYSVSREKKERFSLILESASTNQTSMYLCAASTSDRVGTEAFFGQGTRLTVV.

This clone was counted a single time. The CDR3 region has the DNA TGTGCCAGTAGTCTTAGGGGACAGCCTTCTAACTATGGCTACACCTTC. It encodes CASSLRGQPSNYGYTF. J is TRBJ1-2 and V is TRBV19; 7 bases line up with TRBD1. CDR1 and CDR2 from the germline V gene are LNHDA and SQIVND (reference sequence). V was clipped by 5 bases and J by 0 bases; unmatched bases: 9. This CDR3 contains 16 residues.

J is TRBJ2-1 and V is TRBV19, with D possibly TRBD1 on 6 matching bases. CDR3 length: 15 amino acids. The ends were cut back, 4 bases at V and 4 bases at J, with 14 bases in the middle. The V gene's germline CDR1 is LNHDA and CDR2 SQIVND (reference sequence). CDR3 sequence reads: CASSRTSGVYNEQFF. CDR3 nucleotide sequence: TGTGCCAGTAGTAGGACGTCAGGGGTATACAATGAGCAGTTCTTC.

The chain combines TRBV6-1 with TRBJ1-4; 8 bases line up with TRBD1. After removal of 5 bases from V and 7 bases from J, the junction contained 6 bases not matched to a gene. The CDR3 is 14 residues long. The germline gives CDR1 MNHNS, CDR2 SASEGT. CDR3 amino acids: CASSLGQGGEKLFF. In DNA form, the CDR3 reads TGTGCCAGCAGTCTCGGACAGGGAGGTGAAAAACTGTTTTTT.

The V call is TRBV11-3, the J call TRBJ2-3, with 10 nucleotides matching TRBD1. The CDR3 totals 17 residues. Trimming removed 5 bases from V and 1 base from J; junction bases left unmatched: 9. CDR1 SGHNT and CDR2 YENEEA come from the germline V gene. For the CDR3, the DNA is TGTGCCAGCAGCGCAGGGACAGGGGATATTGGCACAGATACGCAGTATTTT. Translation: CASSAGTGDIGTDTQYF.

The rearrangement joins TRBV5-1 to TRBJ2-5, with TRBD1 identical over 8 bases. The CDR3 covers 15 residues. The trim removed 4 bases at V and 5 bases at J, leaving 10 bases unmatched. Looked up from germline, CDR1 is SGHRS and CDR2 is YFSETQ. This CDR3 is CASSDAQGAGETQYF. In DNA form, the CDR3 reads TGCGCCAGCAGCGACGCGCAGGGGGCAGGGGAGACCCAGTACTTC.

CDR3 loop: CASSSTRTSGRTDTQYF. CDR3 DNA sequence: TGTGCCAGCAGCTCTACTAGGACTAGCGGGAGGACGGATACGCAGTATTTT. The V call is TRBV7-9, the J call TRBJ2-3; 14 positions match TRBD2. The V and J ends lost 4 bases and 6 bases, in that order; junction bases with no gene match: 9. The germline V gene has CDR1 SEHNR and CDR2 FQNEAQ (reference sequence). The CDR3 covers 17 residues.

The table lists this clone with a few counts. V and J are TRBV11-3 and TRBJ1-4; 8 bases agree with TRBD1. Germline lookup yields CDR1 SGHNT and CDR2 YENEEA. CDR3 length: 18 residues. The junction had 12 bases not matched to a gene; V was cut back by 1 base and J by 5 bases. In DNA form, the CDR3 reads TGTGCCAGCAGCTTAGTCCGGCGGACAGGGTCCCCAAATGAAAAACTGTTTTTT. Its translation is CASSLVRRTGSPNEKLFF.

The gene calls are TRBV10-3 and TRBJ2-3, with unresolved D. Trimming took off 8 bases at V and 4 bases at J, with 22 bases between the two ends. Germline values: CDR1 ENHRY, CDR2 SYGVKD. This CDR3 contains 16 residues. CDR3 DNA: TGTGCCATCGGTAATGACAAAAACAAACAGCCAGATACGCAGTATTTT. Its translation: CAIGNDKNKQPDTQYF.

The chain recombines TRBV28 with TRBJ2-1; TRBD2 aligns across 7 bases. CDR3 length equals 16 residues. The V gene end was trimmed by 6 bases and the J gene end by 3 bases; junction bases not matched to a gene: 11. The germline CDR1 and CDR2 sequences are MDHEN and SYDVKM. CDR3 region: CASSPLGASGYNEQFF. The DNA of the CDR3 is TGTGCCAGCAGCCCCCTCGGGGCTAGCGGCTACAATGAGCAGTTCTTC.

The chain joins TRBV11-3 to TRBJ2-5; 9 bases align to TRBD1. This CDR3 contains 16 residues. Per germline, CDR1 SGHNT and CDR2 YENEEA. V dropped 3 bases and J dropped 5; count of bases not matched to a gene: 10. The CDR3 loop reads CASSFVTGGPGETQYF. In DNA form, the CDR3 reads TGTGCCAGCAGCTTCGTAACAGGGGGCCCGGGGGAGACCCAGTACTTC.

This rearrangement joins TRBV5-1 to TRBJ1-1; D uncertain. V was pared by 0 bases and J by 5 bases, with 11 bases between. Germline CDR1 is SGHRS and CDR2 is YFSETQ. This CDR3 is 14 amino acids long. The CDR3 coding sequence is TGCGCCAGCAGCTTGGATCGCGGTGGGACTGAAGCTTTCTTT. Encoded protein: CASSLDRGGTEAFF.

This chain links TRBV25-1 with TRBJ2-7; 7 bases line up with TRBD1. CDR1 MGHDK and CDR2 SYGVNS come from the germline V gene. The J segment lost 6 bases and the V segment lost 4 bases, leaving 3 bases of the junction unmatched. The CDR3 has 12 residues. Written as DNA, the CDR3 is TGTGCCAGCAGTGTTACAGGGGCCGAGCAGTACTTC. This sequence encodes CASSVTGAEQYF.

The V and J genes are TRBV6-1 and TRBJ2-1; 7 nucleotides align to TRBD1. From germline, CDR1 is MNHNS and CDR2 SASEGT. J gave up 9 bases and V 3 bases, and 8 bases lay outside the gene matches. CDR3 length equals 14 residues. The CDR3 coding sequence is TGTGCCAGCAGTGATTGGCAGGGGGTTGGTGAGCAGTTCTTC. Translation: CASSDWQGVGEQFF.

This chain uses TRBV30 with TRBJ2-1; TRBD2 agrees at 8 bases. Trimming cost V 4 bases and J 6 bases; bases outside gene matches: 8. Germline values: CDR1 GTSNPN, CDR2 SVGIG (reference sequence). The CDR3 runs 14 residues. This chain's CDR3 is CAWIDGRAGNEQFF. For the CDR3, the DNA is TGTGCCTGGATCGACGGGAGGGCCGGCAATGAGCAGTTCTTC.

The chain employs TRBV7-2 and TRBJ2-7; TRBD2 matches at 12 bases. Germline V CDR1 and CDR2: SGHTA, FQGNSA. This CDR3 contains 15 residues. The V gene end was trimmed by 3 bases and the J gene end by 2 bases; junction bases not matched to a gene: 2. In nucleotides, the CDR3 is TGTGCCAGCAGCTTTGGACTAGCGGGGACCTACGAGCAGTACTTC. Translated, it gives CASSFGLAGTYEQYF.

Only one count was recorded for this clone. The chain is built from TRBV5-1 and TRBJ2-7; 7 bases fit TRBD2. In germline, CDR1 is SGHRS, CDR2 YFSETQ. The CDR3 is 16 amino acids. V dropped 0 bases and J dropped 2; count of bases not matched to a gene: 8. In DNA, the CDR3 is TGCGCCAGCAGCTTGGAGCCGGGACTAACGACCTACGAGCAGTACTTC. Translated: CASSLEPGLTTYEQYF.

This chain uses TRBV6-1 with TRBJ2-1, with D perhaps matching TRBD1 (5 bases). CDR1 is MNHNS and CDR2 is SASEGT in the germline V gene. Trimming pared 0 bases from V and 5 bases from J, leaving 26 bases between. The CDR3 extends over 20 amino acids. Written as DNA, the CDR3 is TGTGCCAGCAGTGAAGCCCCGTGGTTGCAGGGAAGGTACAAAAACAATGAGCAGTTCTTC. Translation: CASSEAPWLQGRYKNNEQFF.

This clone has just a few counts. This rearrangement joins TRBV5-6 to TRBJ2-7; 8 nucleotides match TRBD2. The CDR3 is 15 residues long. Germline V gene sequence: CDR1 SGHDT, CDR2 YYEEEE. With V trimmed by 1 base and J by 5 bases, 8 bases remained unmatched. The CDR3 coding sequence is TGTGCCAGCAGCTTGAGCGGACTAGCTAGGCACGAGCAGTACTTC. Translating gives CASSLSGLARHEQYF.

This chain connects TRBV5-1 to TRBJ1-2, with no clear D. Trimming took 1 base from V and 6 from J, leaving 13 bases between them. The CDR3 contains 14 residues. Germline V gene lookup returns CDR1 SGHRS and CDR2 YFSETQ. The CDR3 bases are TGCGCCAGCAGCTTGTCGTCGCGCCCGGATGGCTACACCTTC. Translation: CASSLSSRPDGYTF.

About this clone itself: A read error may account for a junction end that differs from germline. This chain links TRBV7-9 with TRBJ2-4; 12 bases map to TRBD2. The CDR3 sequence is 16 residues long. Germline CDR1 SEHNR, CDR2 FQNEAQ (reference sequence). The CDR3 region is CSSSARGTSGKNIQYF. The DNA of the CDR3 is TGTTCCAGCAGCGCACGCGGGACTAGCGGGAAAAACATTCAGTACTTC.

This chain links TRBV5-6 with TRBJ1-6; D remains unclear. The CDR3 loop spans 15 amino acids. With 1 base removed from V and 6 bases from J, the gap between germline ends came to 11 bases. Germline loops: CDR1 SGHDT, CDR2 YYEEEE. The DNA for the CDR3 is TGTGCCAGCAGCTTGTTGGGCCGTTCTAATTCACCCCTCCACTTT. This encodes CASSLLGRSNSPLHF.

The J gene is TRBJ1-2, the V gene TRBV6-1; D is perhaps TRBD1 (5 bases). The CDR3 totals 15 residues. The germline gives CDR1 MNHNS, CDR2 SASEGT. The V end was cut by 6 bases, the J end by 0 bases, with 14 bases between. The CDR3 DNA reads TGTGCCAGCAGCACCGAACAGGCGACTAACTATGGCTACACCTTC. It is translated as CASSTEQATNYGYTF.

The CDR3 region has the DNA TGTGCCAGTAGAGGACTAGCGGGAGTCTACAATGAGCAGTTCTTC. This sequence encodes CASRGLAGVYNEQFF. The gene calls are TRBV19 and TRBJ2-1, with 13 bases matching TRBD2. The length of the CDR3 is 15 residues. Per germline, CDR1 LNHDA and CDR2 SQIVND (reference sequence). V lost 6 bases and J lost 3; bases outside the gene matches: 2.